A single sample is the source of the 20 T cell receptor beta chains below, sequenced in a study of identical twins. TCRdb independently ran MiXCR on the 5' RACE reads; one entry per CDR3 protein. The table lists 210,000 or so distinct CDR3 sequences, about 15% of them singletons, with 40% in the top ten. The sample was also reused in another study, on T cells expressing NK-cell markers.

Sequencing input: CD8+ T cells sorted from blood. These TCRs come from a woman aged 18-29 years in good health.

This clonotype was seen more than once but under ten times. The V gene is TRBV5-1, the J gene TRBJ2-2; possible D gene TRBD2, 6 bases. Germline V gives CDR1 SGHRS, CDR2 YFSETQ. The ends were cut back, 1 base at V and 10 bases at J, with 11 bases in the middle. The CDR3 contains 13 residues. The chain's CDR3 is CASSLTEGTELFF. The CDR3 DNA is TGCGCCAGCAGCTTGACGGAGGGAACGGAGCTGTTTTTT.

This clonotype was recorded a few times. The gene calls are TRBV11-3 and TRBJ2-1, with 10 bases fitting TRBD2. J was trimmed by 9 bases and V by 4 bases; bases with no gene match: 12. The germline V gene encodes CDR1 SGHNT and CDR2 YENEEA. The CDR3 length is 16 residues. The DNA of the CDR3 is TGTGCCAGCAGCTACGGCATGAGCGGGAGGGCCGGTGAGCAGTTCTTC. Its protein is CASSYGMSGRAGEQFF. The whole variable domain, remainder taken from reference TRBV11-3 and TRBJ2-1, is EAGVVQSPRYKIIEKKQPVAFWCNPISGHNTLYWYLQNLGQGPELLIRYENEEAVDDSQLPKDRFSAERLKGVDSTLKIQPAELGDSAVYLCASSYGMSGRAGEQFFGPGTRLTVL.

This clonotype appeared a few times. The gene calls are TRBV11-2 and TRBJ2-3, with 7 bases that match TRBD2. Per the germline V gene, CDR1 is SGHAT and CDR2 is FQNNGV. J lost 5 bases, V lost 1 base, and 18 bases had no gene match. CDR3 length: 19 amino acids. The CDR3 coding sequence is TGTGCCAGCAGCTTAGTCTTTCCGGCTAGCGGATATTTCGGAGATACGCAGTATTTT. Its translation is CASSLVFPASGYFGDTQYF.

The chain links TRBV5-1 to TRBJ2-1; D not resolved. This CDR3 region has 14 residues. Trimming removed 0 bases from V and 4 bases from J, with 8 bases in between. Germline CDR1 SGHRS, CDR2 YFSETQ. This CDR3 is CASSLAGVYNEQFF. The CDR3 DNA sequence: TGCGCCAGCAGCTTGGCTGGGGTGTACAATGAGCAGTTCTTC.

This clonotype was seen a handful of times. This sequence joins TRBV12-5 and TRBJ2-1; 13 bases fit TRBD2. V trimming: 6 bases; J trimming: 6 bases; junction bases outside the gene matches: 11. Per the germline V gene, CDR1 is LGHNT and CDR2 is FRNRAP. This CDR3 contains 17 residues. This chain's CDR3 is CASGPLGLAGVGNEQFF. CDR3 nucleotides: TGTGCTAGTGGACCTCTCGGACTAGCGGGAGTCGGCAATGAGCAGTTCTTC.

The V gene is TRBV12-3 or TRBV12-4, the J gene TRBJ2-7; no reliable D call. Trimming stripped 3 bases from V and 7 bases from J, with 13 bases between. This CDR3 has 13 amino acids. CDR3 coding DNA: TGTGCCAGCAGTTTTCAAGGATGGGGAGAGCAGTACTTC. It specifies CASSFQGWGEQYF.

This clonotype was picked up a small number of times. The chain joins TRBV27 to TRBJ2-7, with no clear D. The CDR3 consists of 15 residues. Per germline, CDR1 MNHEY and CDR2 SMNVEV (reference sequence). V lost 5 bases, J lost 0 bases, and 14 bases lay in between. In DNA, the CDR3 is TGTGCCAGCAGTCTAGTCGGGTTCAGCTCCTACGAGCAGTACTTC. Amino acid sequence: CASSLVGFSSYEQYF.

Ten or more counts support this clonotype. The J gene is TRBJ2-1, the V gene TRBV27, with a possible D match to TRBD2 (6 bases). There are 13 residues in the CDR3. CDR1 is MNHEY, CDR2 SMNVEV, per germline (reference sequence). The V end was cut by 8 bases, the J end by 7 bases, with 15 bases between. In DNA form, the CDR3 reads TGTGCCAGCGCCGGAGGGTTGCGGAATGAGCAGTTCTTC. Translation gives CASAGGLRNEQFF.

This clonotype was recorded many times. This chain uses TRBV3-1 with TRBJ2-1; D ambiguous. The CDR3 contains 18 residues. CDR1 LGHDT and CDR2 YNNKEL come from the germline V gene (reference sequence). Trimming took off 0 bases at V and 0 bases at J, with 15 bases between the two ends. The CDR3 region has the DNA TGTGCCAGCAGCCAAGAGTCCGACCCAATGAGCTCCTACAATGAGCAGTTCTTC. Its translation is CASSQESDPMSSYNEQFF.

This clonotype has a count of ten or more. The J gene is TRBJ1-1, the V gene TRBV7-9; D ambiguous. CDR3 length: 11 residues. Germline CDR1 is SEHNR and CDR2 is FQNEAQ (reference sequence). CDR3 sequence reads: CSHQAYTEAFF. CDR3 bases: TGTTCCCACCAAGCTTACACTGAAGCTTTCTTT. The entire variable domain, with the rest obtained from reference TRBV7-9 and TRBJ1-1, is as follows: DTGVSQNPRHKITKRGQNVTFRCDPISEHNRLYWYRQTLGQGPEFLTYFQNEAQLEKSRLLSDRFSAERPKGSFSTLEIQRTEQGDSAMYLCSHQAYTEAFFGQGTRLTVV.

J is TRBJ1-2 and V is TRBV5-1, with D unresolved. The CDR3 is 12 residues long. Germline V lookup: CDR1 SGHRS, CDR2 YFSETQ. Trimming stripped 0 bases from V and 8 bases from J, with 8 bases between. This chain's CDR3 is CASSLGAQGYTF. The CDR3 DNA sequence: TGCGCCAGCAGCTTGGGTGCACAGGGCTACACCTTC.

This clonotype was detected only once. The rearrangement uses TRBV19 and TRBJ2-1, with 8 bases that match TRBD1. This CDR3 region has 15 residues. Germline V gene sequence: CDR1 LNHDA, CDR2 SQIVND (reference sequence). V lost 7 bases and J lost 0; bases outside the gene matches: 5. Here the CDR3 reads CASTPGTGSYNEQFF. CDR3 nucleotide sequence: TGTGCCAGTACCCCAGGGACAGGCTCCTACAATGAGCAGTTCTTC.

The chain carries TRBV25-1 and TRBJ2-7, with D possibly called TRBD1 or TRBD2 (5 bases each). The CDR3 consists of 14 residues. From germline, CDR1 is MGHDK and CDR2 SYGVNS. V was clipped by 3 bases and J by 6 bases, with 15 bases between them. The CDR3 spells CASSEEQGVREQYF. CDR3 DNA sequence: TGTGCCAGCAGTGAGGAGCAGGGAGTGCGCGAGCAGTACTTC.

This clonotype was seen a handful of times. CDR3 sequence (DNA): TGTGCCAGCAGCTTGGGGCAGTATGAGCAGTTCTTC. This codes for CASSLGQYEQFF. The V gene is TRBV5-6, the J gene TRBJ2-1; unclear D gene. The CDR3 covers 12 residues. The V end lost 0 bases, the J end lost 8 bases, and 6 bases lay between the germline ends. Germline assignment: CDR1 SGHDT and CDR2 YYEEEE.

The rearrangement links TRBV12-3 or TRBV12-4 to TRBJ2-1; TRBD2 matches 10 bases. With 6 bases clipped from V and 6 bases from J, the junction kept 5 bases outside the gene matches. The CDR3 is made up of 14 amino acids. CDR3 region: CASSLGTSANEQFF. The CDR3 nucleotides are TGTGCCAGCAGCCTGGGGACTAGCGCCAATGAGCAGTTCTTC.

This clonotype was seen many times. V is TRBV27 and J is TRBJ1-2; TRBD1 is a possible D gene (5 bases). The V and J ends lost 4 bases and 5 bases respectively, with 14 bases between them. Per the germline V gene, CDR1 is MNHEY and CDR2 is SMNVEV (reference sequence). This CDR3 spans 14 amino acids. The CDR3 loop reads CASSSGSATYGYTF. CDR3 coding DNA: TGTGCCAGCAGTTCAGGGAGCGCCACTTATGGCTACACCTTC.

The chain is built from TRBV10-3 and TRBJ2-7; D is unclear. The CDR3 is 13 amino acids. The V end was cut by 3 bases, the J end by 2 bases, with 8 bases between. Germline CDR1 is ENHRY and CDR2 is SYGVKD. CDR3 nucleotide sequence: TGTGCCATCAGTGACGAAAGAGCCTACGAGCAGTACTTC. It codes for CAISDERAYEQYF.

V and J are TRBV27 and TRBJ2-4; D may correspond to TRBD1 or TRBD2 (5 bases each). The CDR3 length is 12 residues. In germline, CDR1 is MNHEY, CDR2 SMNVEV (reference sequence). V gave up 5 bases and J gave up 15 bases, with 17 bases separating them. CDR3 in amino acids: CASSLEGRAWYF. CDR3 coding DNA: TGTGCCAGCAGTCTCGAGGGCAGGGCATGGTACTTC.

The rearrangement uses TRBV4-3 and TRBJ2-4, with 7 bases fitting TRBD2. V lost 1 base to trimming and J lost 8 bases; unmatched junction nucleotides: 5. Germline V lookup: CDR1 LGHNA, CDR2 YSLEER. This CDR3 contains 14 residues. DNA for the CDR3: TGCGCCAGCAGCCAAGTAACGGGAGGCCACATTCAGTACTTC. It translates to CASSQVTGGHIQYF.

This clonotype turned up a few times. At one end the junction does not follow the germline gene, possibly because of a read error. The chain couples TRBV2 to TRBJ2-1, with D possibly TRBD2 on 6 matching bases. This CDR3 region has 11 residues. The germline V gene encodes CDR1 SNHLY and CDR2 FYNNEI. This CDR3 is CASRVLGGDKF. CDR3 DNA sequence: TGTGCCAGCAGAGTATTAGGAGGGGATAAGTTC.